The 15 T cell receptor beta chains below were found in one sample sequenced in a study of T cells in Graves' hyperthyroidism and ophthalmopathy. TCR beta CDR3 regions were amplified from RNA. Initially, a first-round RT-PCR of the TCR CDR3 employed the HTBI primer set. From the multiplex PCR reads, TCRdb called clonotypes with MiXCR, one entry per CDR3 protein. The table has some 370,000 distinct CDR3 sequences, 15% to 20% seen once. The sequenced sample was blood. The receptors were sampled from a woman in her twenties or thirties with Graves' hyperthyroidism that later progressed to Graves' ophthalmopathy.

This clonotype has only a few counts. The chain combines TRBV19 with TRBJ1-1; 9 bases fit TRBD1. The V gene end was trimmed by 5 bases and the J gene end by 5 bases; junction bases not matched to a gene: 6. Germline-derived CDR1 and CDR2 are LNHDA and SQIVND (reference sequence). The length of the CDR3 is 14 residues. The CDR3 region has the DNA TGTGCCAGTAGTCGACAGGGGGGTGGGACTGAAGCTTTCTTT. Protein product: CASSRQGGGTEAFF. Complete variable domain (other parts from reference TRBV19 and TRBJ1-1): DGGITQSPKYLFRKEGQNVTLSCEQNLNHDAMYWYRQDPGQGLRLIYYSQIVNDFQKGDIAEGYSVSREKKESFPLTVTSAQKNPTAFYLCASSRQGGGTEAFFGQGTRLTVV.

This clonotype was detected a few times. V is TRBV4-1 and J is TRBJ2-2; possibly TRBD2 for D (6 bases). Per the germline V gene, CDR1 is MGHRA and CDR2 is YSYEKL. The CDR3 spans 16 residues. V lost 0 bases to trimming and J lost 3 bases, with 11 bases between them. In nucleotides, the CDR3 is TGCGCCAGCAGCCAAGATCCTAGCGCATACACCGGGGAGCTGTTTTTT. This translates into CASSQDPSAYTGELFF.

This clonotype came up many times. The chain employs TRBV5-1 and TRBJ2-3; 8 bases are shared with TRBD2. In germline, CDR1 is SGHRS, CDR2 YFSETQ. The CDR3 has 15 residues. Germline trimming cut 2 bases from V and 4 bases from J; bases unmatched to any gene: 6. CDR3 bases: TGCGCCAGCAGCTTCGGGGGGGCCAGGCCAGATACGCAGTATTTT. Translating it yields CASSFGGARPDTQYF.

This clonotype was detected ten times or more. The genes are TRBV4-1 and TRBJ2-2; weak D call: TRBD1 (6 bases). Looked up from germline, CDR1 is MGHRA and CDR2 is YSYEKL. V gave up 1 base and J gave up 4 bases, with 10 bases separating them. The CDR3 has 15 residues. The CDR3 bases are TGCGCCAGCAGCCAAGCCAGGGGTTTCACCGGGGAGCTGTTTTTT. It is translated as CASSQARGFTGELFF.

The chain has TRBV7-2 and TRBJ1-2; D perhaps matches TRBD1 (6 bases). Trimming took 5 bases from V and 7 from J, leaving 17 bases between them. The CDR3 spans 14 residues. From germline, CDR1 is SGHTA and CDR2 FQGNSA. The CDR3 protein is CASSRGGRGGGYTF. CDR3 nucleotides: TGTGCCAGCAGCCGGGGGGGCAGGGGAGGTGGCTACACCTTC.

This clonotype has only a few counts. The chain couples TRBV14 to TRBJ2-5; 9 nucleotides align to TRBD1. The germline gives CDR1 SGHDN, CDR2 FVKESK. This CDR3 contains 18 residues. With 1 base clipped from V and 5 bases from J, the junction kept 14 bases outside the gene matches. This CDR3 reads CASSQVRTGEAQRETQYF. The CDR3 DNA sequence: TGTGCCAGCAGCCAAGTGAGGACAGGGGAGGCCCAGCGCGAGACCCAGTACTTC.

On this clonotype: The junction departs from germline at one end; a sequencing error may be responsible. This chain joins TRBV12-3 or TRBV12-4 and TRBJ2-1, with D uncertain. This CDR3 has 14 residues. DNA of the CDR3: TGTGCCACCACCCGGTCGCGAAACTACAGTGAGCAGTTCTTC. Translating it yields CATTRSRNYSEQFF.

This chain joins TRBV20-1 and TRBJ1-5; D is undetermined. This CDR3 comprises 13 residues. Per germline, CDR1 DFQATT and CDR2 SNEGSKA (reference sequence). V was cut by 3 bases and J by 3 bases, with 9 bases left in between. The CDR3 DNA reads as TGCAGTGCTAGCGGTCGCGTCAATCAGCCCCAGCATTTT. It is translated as CSASGRVNQPQHF.

This clonotype was seen ten or more times. This chain joins TRBV29-1 and TRBJ1-4; D gene unclear. The CDR3 sequence is 14 residues long. Germline V gene data show CDR1 as SQVTM and CDR2 as ANQGSEA. Trimming left V 1 base short and J 10 bases short, with 16 bases between. CDR3 DNA: TGCAGCGTTGAAGGGGTGGGCAGAGTCGGAAAACTGTTTTTT. It specifies CSVEGVGRVGKLFF.

This clonotype was counted ten times or more. This chain uses TRBV27 with TRBJ1-1, with D perhaps TRBD1 (6 bases). Germline CDR1 and CDR2: MNHEY and SMNVEV (reference sequence). The CDR3 consists of 14 residues. V lost 4 bases to trimming and J lost 2 bases, with 11 bases between them. The CDR3 bases are TGTGCCAGCAGTTCCGGGACAAGTAACACTGAAGCTTTCTTT. It translates to CASSSGTSNTEAFF.

This clonotype was picked up many times. The chain couples TRBV20-1 to TRBJ1-4; 7 positions agree with TRBD1. After removal of 3 bases from V and 7 bases from J, the junction contained 8 bases not matched to a gene. Germline values: CDR1 DFQATT, CDR2 SNEGSKA (reference sequence). The CDR3 totals 14 residues. The CDR3 region has the DNA TGCAGTGCTAGCCCGGGACAGCAGTTTGAAAAACTGTTTTTT. It specifies CSASPGQQFEKLFF.

The chain has TRBV5-4 and TRBJ1-2, with a weak D call TRBD1 (6 bases). The CDR3 loop spans 15 amino acids. Trimming pared 3 bases from V and 4 bases from J, leaving 16 bases between. Germline V lookup: CDR1 SGHNT, CDR2 YYREEE (reference sequence). This CDR3 is CASSSPSTTGYGYTF. CDR3 bases: TGTGCCAGCAGCTCGCCGTCTACGACAGGCTATGGCTACACCTTC.

Many counts were recorded for this clonotype. V and J are TRBV2 and TRBJ1-6, with 7 bases lining up with TRBD1. V gave up 8 bases and J gave up 7 bases; unmatched junction bases: 8. The V gene's germline CDR1 is SNHLY and CDR2 FYNNEI. There are 14 residues in the CDR3. In DNA, the CDR3 is TGTGCCAGCGGAGGGGGCTTGAGGAATTCACCCCTCCACTTT. Translating gives CASGGGLRNSPLHF.

This clonotype was recorded at least ten times. The chain links TRBV27 to TRBJ2-7, with 9 bases that match TRBD2. Germline CDR1 and CDR2: MNHEY and SMNVEV (reference sequence). V trimming: 6 bases; J trimming: 4 bases; junction bases outside the gene matches: 10. The CDR3 is 15 amino acids. The CDR3 region is CASRRSSGSVYEQYF. In nucleotides, the CDR3 is TGTGCCAGCAGAAGAAGTAGCGGGAGCGTTTACGAGCAGTACTTC.

This clonotype came up many times. As DNA, the CDR3 is TGTGCCAGTATGCGACTAGCGGGGTTGGATGAGCAGTTCTTC. Its translation is CASMRLAGLDEQFF. The V gene is TRBV19, the J gene TRBJ2-1; TRBD2 matches 11 bases. This CDR3 has 14 residues. Germline V gene lookup returns CDR1 LNHDA and CDR2 SQIVND (reference sequence). V lost 7 bases and J lost 8; bases outside the gene matches: 7. Variable domain in full (rest from reference TRBV19 and TRBJ2-1): DGGITQSPKYLFRKEGQNVTLSCEQNLNHDAMYWYRQDPGQGLRLIYYSQIVNDFQKGDIAEGYSVSREKKESFPLTVTSAQKNPTAFYLCASMRLAGLDEQFFGPGTRLTVL.